This TCR beta chain originates from a study of CD8 T cells in ankylosing spondylitis. Study-wide points: Characteristic, it appeared, of ankylosing spondylitis blood was a TCR beta motif of eight highly homologous variants. Certain motif variants had earlier been reported in reactive arthritis synovial fluid and blood. The authors reported significant enrichment of disease-linked clones in matched ankylosing spondylitis synovial fluid.

Germline V lookup: CDR1 DFQATT, CDR2 SNEGSKA (reference sequence). V lost 6 bases and J 4 bases, leaving 15 bases between the germline ends. The CDR3 has 13 residues. This clonotype has ten or more counts. The antigen is not known. Preparation of TCR beta libraries was done by quantitative 5'-RACE with molecular barcodes. One entry per CDR3 protein results from TCRdb running MiXCR on the 5' RACE reads. The sample lists roughly 69,000 distinct CDR3 sequences, less than 6% seen once, with over 2% in the top ten. What was sequenced was blood, either unsorted or a sorted T cell fraction (not recorded which). The clonotype was recovered from a male donor with ankylosing spondylitis or in good health (not recorded which). The chain is built from TRBV20-1 and TRBJ1-2; no definite D call. As DNA, the CDR3 is TGCAGTGCACGGATCCCGGGGAGCTATGGCTACACCTTC. Protein sequence: CSARIPGSYGYTF.